This TCR beta chain comes out of a study of shared T cell receptors in the human thymus. Clones were read by immunoSEQ multiplex PCR, and TCRdb kept only the in-frame ones, dropping some. The data show about 710,000 clones, around 87% seen once. V dropped 4 bases and J dropped 5 bases, with 12 bases sitting between them. This CDR3 has 13 residues. Germline CDR1 is MDHEN and CDR2 is SYDVKM. These data were also reused for a study on human thymus T cells.

The chain recombines TRBV28 with TRBJ2-7; D unclear. The receptor's source is a boy under two years old with a congenital heart defect. The sample was thymocytes. CDR3 DNA sequence: TGTGCCAGCAGTTCCGAGCCCATCCACGAGCAGTACTTC. Protein product: CASSSEPIHEQYF.